The present entry profiles one TCR beta chain with its context. Germline V lookup: CDR1 MNHNY, CDR2 SVGAGI (reference sequence). The CDR3 length is 15 residues. The V gene lost 2 bases and the J gene lost 12 bases, with 22 bases spanning the gap. These data belong to a study of cytomegalovirus exposure and HLA in healthy donors. Study summary: Of some 400 genotyped donors, 81% clustered with self-reported Caucasian donors.

60 Vbeta and 13 Jbeta primers were used in PCR. Measured with immunoSEQ multiplex PCR; TCRdb has only the in-frame clones, and not every one. This table has 150,000 to 180,000 clones, around 80% appearing once. The material sequenced was PBMCs. This sequence was found in a man aged 30-40 years in good health and CMV-seropositive. The chain recombines TRBV6-6 with TRBJ1-2; D unresolved. CDR3 in amino acids: CASSYPPESGEINTF. CDR3 sequence (DNA): TGTGCCAGCAGTTACCCCCCGGAGAGCGGAGAGATCAACACCTTC.